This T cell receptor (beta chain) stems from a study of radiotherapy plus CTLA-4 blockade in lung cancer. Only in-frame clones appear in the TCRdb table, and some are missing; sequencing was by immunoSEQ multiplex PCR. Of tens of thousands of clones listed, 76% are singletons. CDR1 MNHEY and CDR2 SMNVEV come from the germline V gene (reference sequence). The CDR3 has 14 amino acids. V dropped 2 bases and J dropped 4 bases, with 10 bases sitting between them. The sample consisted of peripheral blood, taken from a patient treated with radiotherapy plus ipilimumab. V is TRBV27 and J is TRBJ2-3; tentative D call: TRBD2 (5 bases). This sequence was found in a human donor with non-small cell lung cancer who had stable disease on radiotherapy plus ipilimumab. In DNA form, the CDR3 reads TGTGCCAGCAGTTTACACTCAGCGGCAGATACGCAGTATTTT. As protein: CASSLHSAADTQYF.